This TCR beta chain was recorded in a study of cytomegalovirus exposure and HLA in healthy donors. At the level of the study: A subsequent analysis stated that the 110 or so validation repertoires were run on the same platform as the roughly 670 first-cohort repertoires.

Trimming removed 0 bases at V and 7 bases at J, with 12 bases between. The CDR3 has 15 residues. Germline-derived CDR1 and CDR2 are MNHNY and SVGAGI (reference sequence). This clone was seen only once. The antigen is undetermined. Overall study findings and caveats: Subsequent analysis found a tendency for first-cohort TCR clusters to co-occur within the 95 to 150 validation repertoires.

Data came from immunoSEQ multiplex PCR; TCRdb stores just in-frame clones and leaves some out. The data hold approximately 160,000 clones, with around 85% observed a single time. This clonotype was sampled from a man aged 25 to 40 in good health and CMV-seropositive. The chain is built from TRBV6-6 and TRBJ1-4, with a tentative D call TRBD1 (6 bases). Material: PBMCs. This CDR3 reads CASSYSSQGPEKLFF. CDR3 DNA: TGTGCCAGCAGTTACTCGTCACAGGGCCCTGAAAAACTGTTTTTT.